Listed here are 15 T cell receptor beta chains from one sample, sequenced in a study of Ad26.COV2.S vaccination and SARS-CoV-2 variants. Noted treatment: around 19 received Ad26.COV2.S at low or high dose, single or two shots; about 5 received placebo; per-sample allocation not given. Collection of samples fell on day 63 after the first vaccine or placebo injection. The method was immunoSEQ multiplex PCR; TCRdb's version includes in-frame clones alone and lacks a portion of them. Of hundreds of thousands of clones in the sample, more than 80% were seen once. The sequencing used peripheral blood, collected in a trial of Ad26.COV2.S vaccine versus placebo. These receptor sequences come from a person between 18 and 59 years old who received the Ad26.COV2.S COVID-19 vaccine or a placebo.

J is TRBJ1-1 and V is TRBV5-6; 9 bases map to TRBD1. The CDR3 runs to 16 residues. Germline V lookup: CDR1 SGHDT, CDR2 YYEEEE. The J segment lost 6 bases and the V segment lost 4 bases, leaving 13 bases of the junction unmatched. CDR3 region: CASSEGQGGALPEAFF. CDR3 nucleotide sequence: TGTGCCAGCAGCGAGGGACAGGGCGGTGCGCTCCCTGAAGCTTTCTTT.

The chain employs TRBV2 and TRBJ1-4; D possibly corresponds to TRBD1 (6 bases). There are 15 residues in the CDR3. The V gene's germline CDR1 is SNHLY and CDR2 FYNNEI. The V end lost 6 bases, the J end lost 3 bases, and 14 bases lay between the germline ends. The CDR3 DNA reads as TGTGCCAGCAGAAGAAGGGGGGGGGCTAATGAAAAACTGTTTTTT. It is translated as CASRRRGGANEKLFF.

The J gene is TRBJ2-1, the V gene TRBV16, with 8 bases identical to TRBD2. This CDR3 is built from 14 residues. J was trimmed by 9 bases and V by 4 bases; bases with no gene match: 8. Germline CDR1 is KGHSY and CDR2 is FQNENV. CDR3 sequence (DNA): TGTGCCAGCAGCCCACTAGCGGTGGGGAGTGAGCAGTTCTTC. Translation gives CASSPLAVGSEQFF. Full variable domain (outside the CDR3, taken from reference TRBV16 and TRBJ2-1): GEEVAQTPKHLVRGEGQKAKLYCAPIKGHSYVFWYQQVLKNEFKFLISFQNENVFDETGMPKERFSAKCLPNSPCSLEIQATKLEDSAVYFCASSPLAVGSEQFFGPGTRLTVL.

The CDR3 DNA reads TGTGCCAGCTTAGCTACTGGGGCCAACGTCCTGACTTTC. Its translation is CASLATGANVLTF. The J gene is TRBJ2-6, the V gene TRBV2; D is undetermined. Trimming shortened V by 8 bases and J by 2 bases, and 7 bases separated the two germline ends. The CDR3 covers 13 residues. Germline CDR1 SNHLY, CDR2 FYNNEI. The entire variable domain, with the rest obtained from reference TRBV2 and TRBJ2-6, is as follows: EPEVTQTPSHQVTQMGQEVILRCVPISNHLYFYWYRQILGQKVEFLVSFYNNEISEKSEIFDDQFSVERPDGSNFTLKIRSTKLEDSAMYFCASLATGANVLTFGAGSRLTVL.

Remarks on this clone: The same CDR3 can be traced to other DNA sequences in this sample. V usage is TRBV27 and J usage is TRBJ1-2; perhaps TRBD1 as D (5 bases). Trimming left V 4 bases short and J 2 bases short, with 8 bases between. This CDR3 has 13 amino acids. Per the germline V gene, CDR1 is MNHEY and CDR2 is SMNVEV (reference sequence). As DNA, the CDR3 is TGTGCCAGCAGTTCGGGACCCAACTATGGCTACACCTTC. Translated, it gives CASSSGPNYGYTF.

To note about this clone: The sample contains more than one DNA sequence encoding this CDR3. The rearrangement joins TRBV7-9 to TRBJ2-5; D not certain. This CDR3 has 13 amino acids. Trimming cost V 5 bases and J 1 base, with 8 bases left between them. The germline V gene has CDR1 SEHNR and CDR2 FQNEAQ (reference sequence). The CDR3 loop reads CASSPTAQETQYF. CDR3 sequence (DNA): TGTGCCAGCAGCCCGACGGCCCAAGAGACCCAGTACTTC.

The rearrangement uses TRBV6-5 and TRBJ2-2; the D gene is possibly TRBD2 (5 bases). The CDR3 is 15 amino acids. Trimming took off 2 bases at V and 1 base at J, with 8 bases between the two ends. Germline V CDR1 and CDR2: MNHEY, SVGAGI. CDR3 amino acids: CASSYRRENTGELFF. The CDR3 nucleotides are TGTGCCAGCAGTTACCGACGGGAGAACACCGGGGAGCTGTTTTTT.

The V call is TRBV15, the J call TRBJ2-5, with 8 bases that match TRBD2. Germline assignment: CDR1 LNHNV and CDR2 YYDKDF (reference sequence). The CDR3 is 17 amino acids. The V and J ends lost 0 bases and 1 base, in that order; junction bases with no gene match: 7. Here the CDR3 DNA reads TGTGCCACCAGCAGAGATTTCGGGACTAGGCTCCAAGAGACCCAGTACTTC. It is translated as CATSRDFGTRLQETQYF.

This CDR3 is CASSLGEHLPLFF. DNA for the CDR3: TGTGCCAGCAGCTTAGGTGAACACCTCCCACTGTTTTTT. V gene TRBV7-9 combines with J gene TRBJ1-4, with D uncertain. CDR3 length: 13 amino acids. In germline, CDR1 is SEHNR, CDR2 FQNEAQ (reference sequence). Trimming stripped 1 base from V and 13 bases from J, with 13 bases between.

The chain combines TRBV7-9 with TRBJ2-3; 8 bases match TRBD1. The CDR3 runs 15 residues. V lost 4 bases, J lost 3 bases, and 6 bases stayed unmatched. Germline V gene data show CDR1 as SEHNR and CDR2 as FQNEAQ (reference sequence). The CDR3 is CASSSRTGSTDTQYF. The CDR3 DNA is TGTGCCAGCAGCTCTAGGACAGGGAGTACAGATACGCAGTATTTT.

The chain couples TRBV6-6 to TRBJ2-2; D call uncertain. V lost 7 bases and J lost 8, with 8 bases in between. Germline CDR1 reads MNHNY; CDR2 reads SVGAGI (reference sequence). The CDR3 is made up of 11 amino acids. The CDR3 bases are TGTGCCAGCATCATGGGAGGGGAGCTGTTTTTT. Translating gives CASIMGGELFF.

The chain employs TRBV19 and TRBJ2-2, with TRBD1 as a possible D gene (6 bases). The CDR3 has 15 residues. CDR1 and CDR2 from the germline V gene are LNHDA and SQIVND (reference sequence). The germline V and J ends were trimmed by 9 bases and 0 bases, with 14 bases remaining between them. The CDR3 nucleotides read TGTGCCAGCAACCGGGACACCGCGAACACCGGGGAGCTGTTTTTT. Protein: CASNRDTANTGELFF.

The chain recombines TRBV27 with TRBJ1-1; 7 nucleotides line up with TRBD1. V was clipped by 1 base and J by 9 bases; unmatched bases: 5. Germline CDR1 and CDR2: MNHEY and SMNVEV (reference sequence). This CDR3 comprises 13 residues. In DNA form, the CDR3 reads TGTGCCAGCAGTTTATGGAGGGGACAGAAAGCTTTCTTT. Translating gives CASSLWRGQKAFF.

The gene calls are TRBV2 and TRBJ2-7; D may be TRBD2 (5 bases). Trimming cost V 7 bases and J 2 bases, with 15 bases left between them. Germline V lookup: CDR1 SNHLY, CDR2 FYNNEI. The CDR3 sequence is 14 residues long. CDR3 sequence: CASTWTLGPYEQYF. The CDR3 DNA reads TGTGCCAGCACATGGACTTTAGGCCCCTACGAGCAGTACTTC.

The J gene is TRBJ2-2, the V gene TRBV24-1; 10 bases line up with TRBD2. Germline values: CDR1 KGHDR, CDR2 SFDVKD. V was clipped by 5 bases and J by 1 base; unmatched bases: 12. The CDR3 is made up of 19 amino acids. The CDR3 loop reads CATSAPGHLAGENTGELFF. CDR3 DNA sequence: TGTGCCACCAGTGCCCCCGGCCACCTAGCGGGGGAGAACACCGGGGAGCTGTTTTTT.